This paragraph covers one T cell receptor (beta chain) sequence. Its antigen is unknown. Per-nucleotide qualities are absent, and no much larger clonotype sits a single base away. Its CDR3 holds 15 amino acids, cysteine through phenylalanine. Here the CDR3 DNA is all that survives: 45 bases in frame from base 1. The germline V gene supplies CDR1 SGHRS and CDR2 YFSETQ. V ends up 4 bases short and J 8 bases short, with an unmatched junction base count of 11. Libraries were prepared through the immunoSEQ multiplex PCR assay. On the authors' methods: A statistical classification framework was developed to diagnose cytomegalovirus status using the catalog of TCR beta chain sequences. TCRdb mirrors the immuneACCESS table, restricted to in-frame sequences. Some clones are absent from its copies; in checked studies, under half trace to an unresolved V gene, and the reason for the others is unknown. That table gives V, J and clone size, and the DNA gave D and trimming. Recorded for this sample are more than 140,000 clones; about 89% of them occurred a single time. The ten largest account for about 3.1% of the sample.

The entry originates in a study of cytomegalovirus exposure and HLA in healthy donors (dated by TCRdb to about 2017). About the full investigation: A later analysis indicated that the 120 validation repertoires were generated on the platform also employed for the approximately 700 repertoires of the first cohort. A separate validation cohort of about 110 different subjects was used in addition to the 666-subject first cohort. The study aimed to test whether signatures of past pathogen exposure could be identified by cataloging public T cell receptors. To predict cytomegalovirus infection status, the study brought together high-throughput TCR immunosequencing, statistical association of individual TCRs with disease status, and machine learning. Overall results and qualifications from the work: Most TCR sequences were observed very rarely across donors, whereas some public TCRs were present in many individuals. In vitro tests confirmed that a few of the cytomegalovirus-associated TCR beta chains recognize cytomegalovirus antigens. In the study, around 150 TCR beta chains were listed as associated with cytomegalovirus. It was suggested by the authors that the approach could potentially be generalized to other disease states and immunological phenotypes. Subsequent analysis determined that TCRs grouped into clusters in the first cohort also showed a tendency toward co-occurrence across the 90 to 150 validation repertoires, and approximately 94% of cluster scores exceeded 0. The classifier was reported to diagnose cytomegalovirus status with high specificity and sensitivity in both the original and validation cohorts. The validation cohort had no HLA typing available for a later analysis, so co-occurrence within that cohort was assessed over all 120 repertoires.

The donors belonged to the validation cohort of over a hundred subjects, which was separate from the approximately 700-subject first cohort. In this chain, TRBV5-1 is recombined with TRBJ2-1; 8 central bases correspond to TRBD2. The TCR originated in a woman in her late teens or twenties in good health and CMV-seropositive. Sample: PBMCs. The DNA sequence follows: TGCGCCAGCAGCCAGGTCCGGGGGGGTTTGTATGAGCAGTTCTTC. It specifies CASSQVRGGLYEQFF. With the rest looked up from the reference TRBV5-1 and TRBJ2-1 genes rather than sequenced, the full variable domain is KAGVTQTPRYLIKTRGQQVTLSCSPISGHRSVSWYQQTPGQGLQFLFEYFSETQRNKGNFPGRFSGRQFSNSRSEMNVSTLELGDSALYLCASSQVRGGLYEQFFGPGTRLTVL.